One and the same sample provided the 10 T cell receptor beta chains below, sequenced in a study of blood T cell repertoires in COVID-19. Only in-frame clones appear in the TCRdb table, and some are missing; sequencing was by immunoSEQ multiplex PCR. Altogether roughly 86,000 clones are present, around 81% being singletons, with the ten largest covering roughly 2.2%. The material sequenced was peripheral blood. Source of these receptors: a woman aged 70-85 years with acute or convalescent COVID-19.

There are a few counts of this clone. The genes are TRBV3-1 (or the pseudogene TRBV3-2) and TRBJ1-2; D call uncertain. CDR3 size: 12 residues. The germline V gene has CDR1 LGHDT and CDR2 YNNKEL (reference sequence). Trimming cost V 3 bases and J 9 bases, with 11 bases left between them. The CDR3 region has the DNA TGTGCCAGCAGCCAGGGTTCGCGGAGCTACACCTTC. Its protein product is CASSQGSRSYTF.

The V gene is TRBV19, the J gene TRBJ1-2; no definite D call. With 3 bases removed from V and 8 bases from J, the gap between germline ends came to 22 bases. The CDR3 is 16 amino acids. The germline V gene encodes CDR1 LNHDA and CDR2 SQIVND (reference sequence). CDR3 sequence: CASSMTVQSGQRGYTF. The CDR3 nucleotides are TGTGCCAGTAGTATGACGGTACAGTCCGGCCAGCGGGGCTACACCTTC.

The J gene is TRBJ2-1, the V gene TRBV6-6; D possibly corresponds to TRBD1 (6 bases). Trimming removed 6 bases from V and 13 bases from J, with 22 bases in between. CDR1 and CDR2 (germline): MNHNY, SVGAGI (reference sequence). The length of the CDR3 is 14 residues. CDR3 DNA: TGTGCCAGCAGGGTAGGGACACTTGCTGAGGGACAGTTCTTC. Protein: CASRVGTLAEGQFF.

The chain recombines TRBV20-1 with TRBJ2-3; tentative D call: TRBD2 (7 bases). CDR1 and CDR2 (germline): DFQATT, SNEGSKA (reference sequence). The CDR3 sequence is 11 residues long. The CDR3 DNA is TGCATGGGGGGGCCCACAGATACGCAGTATTTT. Its protein is CMGGPTDTQYF.

The gene calls are TRBV7-3 and TRBJ2-1; perhaps TRBD2 as D (7 bases). The CDR3 totals 14 residues. CDR1 and CDR2 from the germline V gene are SGHTA and FQGTGA. The ends were cut back, 5 bases at V and 7 bases at J, with 15 bases in the middle. The CDR3 loop is CASSPWGGTNEQFF. The CDR3 DNA reads as TGTGCCAGCAGCCCGTGGGGGGGCACAAATGAGCAGTTCTTC.

The chain couples TRBV18 to TRBJ2-5, with 9 bases matching TRBD2. The CDR3 runs 15 residues. Germline CDR1 is KGHSH and CDR2 is LQKENI. Trimming cost V 2 bases and J 4 bases; bases outside gene matches: 5. CDR3 sequence (DNA): TGTGCCAGCTCACCAGAGGGGACTAGCCTAGAGACCCAGTACTTC. Residues: CASSPEGTSLETQYF.

The rearrangement links TRBV7-3 to TRBJ1-1; TRBD1 matches 10 bases. V was pared by 2 bases and J by 0 bases, with 3 bases of the junction left unmatched. CDR3 size: 16 residues. Germline V CDR1 and CDR2: SGHTA, FQGTGA. The CDR3 bases are TGTGCCAGCAGCTTAGGGACAGGGGCGATGAACACTGAAGCTTTCTTT. Amino acid sequence: CASSLGTGAMNTEAFF.

CDR3 sequence (DNA): TGCAGCGTTCGTAGCGGGGGGGCCTACAATGAGCAGTTCTTC. It translates to CSVRSGGAYNEQFF. This sequence joins TRBV29-1 and TRBJ2-1, with TRBD2 matching over 11 bases. V shed 5 bases and J 2 bases; nucleotides not matched to a gene: 2. Looked up from germline, CDR1 is SQVTM and CDR2 is ANQGSEA. The CDR3 is 14 residues long.

J is TRBJ1-1 and V is TRBV28; the D gene is possibly TRBD1 (6 bases). V was trimmed by 7 bases and J by 8 bases, leaving 14 bases between them. CDR1 MDHEN and CDR2 SYDVKM come from the germline V gene. This CDR3 is built from 12 residues. The CDR3 DNA reads as TGTGCCAGCAAACTCCATACAGGGGAAGCTTTCTTT. Translating gives CASKLHTGEAFF.

This clone was counted once. The V gene is TRBV2, the J gene TRBJ1-4, with D hard to call. The CDR3 covers 13 residues. CDR1 SNHLY and CDR2 FYNNEI come from the germline V gene. Trimming stripped 7 bases from V and 6 bases from J, with 12 bases between. This CDR3 is CASKVSVYEKLFF. In DNA, the CDR3 is TGTGCCAGCAAAGTCAGTGTGTATGAAAAACTGTTTTTT.